These T cell receptor beta chains were read from a single sample in a study of beta chain features in type 1 diabetes. Generated by immunoSEQ multiplex PCR, the TCRdb table keeps only in-frame clones and is missing some. The sample lists roughly 50,000 clones; under 55% were seen once. The sequencing input was Tregs from blood. These receptors all come from a man between 25 and 39 years old with type 1 diabetes. Each CDR3 is given with its conserved first and last residue. Each record gives: CDR3 DNA, CDR3 protein, clone size, J gene, D gene, V gene. D genes are given only for firm matches. Part of the rows lack a size; the others show once, few, many or a class for expanded clones.

TGTGCCAGCAGGACTCAGGGGTACTATGGCTACACCTTC CASRTQGYYGYTF once TRBJ1-2 NA TRBV28
TGCGCCAGCAGCTCCGGGACAGGGGGCGGAAACACCATATATTTT CASSSGTGGGNTIYF NA TRBJ1-3 TRBD1 TRBV5-1
TGTGCCACCGGCCGGGGGGGAGTGGGTAGCACCGGGGAGCTGTTTTTT CATGRGGVGSTGELFF NA TRBJ2-2 TRBD2 TRBV15
TGCGCCAGCAGCCGGGGGACTAGCGGAACGGCCACCTACAATGAGCAGTTCTTC CASSRGTSGTATYNEQFF NA TRBJ2-1 TRBD2 TRBV4-1
TGTGCCAGCAGCCGGGGACAGGGCATTTCCTACGAGCAGTACTTC CASSRGQGISYEQYF NA TRBJ2-7 TRBD1 TRBV7-9
TGCGCCAGCAGCTTGTCCGGGGTGGAGCCCCAGCATTTT CASSLSGVEPQHF NA TRBJ1-5 NA TRBV5-1
TGCGCCAGCAGGCAAGGTCTACAGGAGAGCTATGGCTACACCTTC CASRQGLQESYGYTF few TRBJ1-2 NA TRBV4-3
TGTGCCAGTAAAGGCACAGGGATCGGATACGAGCAGTACTTC CASKGTGIGYEQYF NA TRBJ2-7 NA TRBV19
TGTGCCAGCAGTCAGCCGGGACAGGGTACCAATGAGCAGTTCTTC CASSQPGQGTNEQFF few TRBJ2-1 TRBD1 TRBV6-5
TGCGCCAGCAGCCCGGGACAGGGGGAGGAAAAACTGTTTTTT CASSPGQGEEKLFF NA TRBJ1-4 TRBD1 TRBV4-3
TGTGCCAGCAGCTTGGGCCGACAGCTGAACACCGGGGAGCTGTTTTTT CASSLGRQLNTGELFF few TRBJ2-2 NA TRBV7-9
TGTGCCAGCAGCCCCCTGGGACAGGTGGGCCGGGAGACCCAGTACTTC CASSPLGQVGRETQYF once TRBJ2-5 TRBD1 TRBV5-6
TGTGCCAGCAGCTCAGGGGGTTTTGAGCGATCCTACGAGCAGTACTTC CASSSGGFERSYEQYF few TRBJ2-7 TRBD1 TRBV7-2
TGTGCCAGTCCTCCCACCGGGACAGGGGGCAGGGACACTGAAGCTTTCTTT CASPPTGTGGRDTEAFF NA TRBJ1-1 TRBD1 TRBV28
TGTGCCAGCAGTTTAGACAGGGGGCTGGGCACTGAAGCTTTCTTT CASSLDRGLGTEAFF few TRBJ1-1 TRBD1 TRBV28
TGTGCCAGCAGTTACGGGGCCGCGGCGAACATTCAGTACTTC CASSYGAAANIQYF few TRBJ2-4 NA TRBV6-6
TGTGCCAGCTCACCAATACAACGACAGCTCTCTGGGGCCAACGTCCTGACTTTC CASSPIQRQLSGANVLTF few TRBJ2-6 NA TRBV18
TGTGCCAGCAGTTTACAGGGCCGTTACAATGAGCAGTTCTTC CASSLQGRYNEQFF NA TRBJ2-1 NA TRBV6-5
TGTGCCAGCAGCTCCCGGGTAGGGGACTATGGCTACACCTTC CASSSRVGDYGYTF NA TRBJ1-2 NA TRBV5-4
TGTGCCATCAGTGAGTCCCAATCCTACGAGCAGTACTTC CAISESQSYEQYF NA TRBJ2-7 NA TRBV10-3
TGTGCCATCATGACTAGCGGGAGAACCCACAATGAGCAGTTCTTC CAIMTSGRTHNEQFF NA TRBJ2-1 TRBD2 TRBV10-3
TGTGCCAGCAGCTTGGACAGGGTAGCCTACGAGCAGTACTTC CASSLDRVAYEQYF NA TRBJ2-7 TRBD1 TRBV7-2
TGTGCCAGCAGTTTATCTCAGGCCTACGAGCAGTACTTC CASSLSQAYEQYF few TRBJ2-7 NA TRBV28
TGTGCCAGCAGTGAGGTGGCGGGAGGAACCGGGGCCAACGTCCTGACTTTC CASSEVAGGTGANVLTF NA TRBJ2-6 TRBD2 TRBV6-1
TGTGCCACCAGCGGGAGGATTAACAATGAGCAGTTCTTC CATSGRINNEQFF few TRBJ2-1 NA TRBV15
TGTGCCAGCAGCTCCACACCGGGACTAGGGGGCGCCTACAATGAGCAGTTCTTC CASSSTPGLGGAYNEQFF NA TRBJ2-1 NA TRBV7-3
TGCGCCAGCAGCCCAGTGGTAGCGGACACCGGGGAGCTGTTTTTT CASSPVVADTGELFF many TRBJ2-2 NA TRBV5-1
TGTGCCAGCTCCCCGTCAAGGACACAAGAGACCCAGTACTTC CASSPSRTQETQYF few TRBJ2-5 NA TRBV18
TGTGCCAGCAACCCGTTCCCAGGTTCGACAGATACGCAGTATTTT CASNPFPGSTDTQYF few TRBJ2-3 NA TRBV7-3
TGTGCCAGCAGTGAGAGCCGCTATCTTGGAAACACCATATATTTT CASSESRYLGNTIYF NA TRBJ1-3 NA TRBV2
TGTGCCAGCAGTTTACGGGGAACACTTACCGGGCAGTACTTC CASSLRGTLTGQYF NA TRBJ2-7 NA TRBV27
TGTGCCAGCAGTCAATACAGGGGCGAGCAGTTCTTC CASSQYRGEQFF NA TRBJ2-1 TRBD1 TRBV6-1
TGTGCTAGCAGCCCAATTAGCGGGAGCGCTCAGACCCAGTACTTC CASSPISGSAQTQYF NA TRBJ2-5 TRBD2 TRBV7-7
TGTGCCAGCAGTAATGGACAAGCCTCGGCCGTCCTGACTTTC CASSNGQASAVLTF NA TRBJ2-6 NA TRBV6-5
TGTGCCAGCTCACGCACCGGGACTAGCGGTTACAATGAGCAGTTCTTC CASSRTGTSGYNEQFF few TRBJ2-1 TRBD2 TRBV18
TGTGCCAGCTCAGAAAGACAGGGGGCGAACACCGGGGAGCTGTTTTTT CASSERQGANTGELFF few TRBJ2-2 TRBD1 TRBV18
TGCAGCGTTGAAGGTCCAACAGGTAAAGCTTTCTTT CSVEGPTGKAFF NA TRBJ1-1 NA TRBV29-1
TGTGCCAGCAGCTTAAGTACAGGGACCTATGAGACCCAGTACTTC CASSLSTGTYETQYF NA TRBJ2-5 NA TRBV7-3
TGTGCCAGCAGCTTAGCGCTGTCTGGACAGGGGAACACCGGGGAGCTGTTTTTT CASSLALSGQGNTGELFF NA TRBJ2-2 TRBD1 TRBV7-8
TGTGCCAGCAGCTCCAGGGGGCAAGGCACTGAAGCTTTCTTT CASSSRGQGTEAFF NA TRBJ1-1 TRBD1 TRBV5-4
TGTGCCTGGAGTACTGGAGGGGAATCACCCCTCCACTTT CAWSTGGESPLHF few TRBJ1-6 NA TRBV30
TGTGCCAGCTCCACCACAAATACAGGGGCTAGCTATGGCTACACCTTC CASSTTNTGASYGYTF once TRBJ1-2 TRBD1 TRBV18
TGTGCCGGCCGGGACTATCCGTACAATGAGCAGTTCTTC CAGRDYPYNEQFF few TRBJ2-1 TRBD2 TRBV2
TGTGCCAGCAGAAACGACAGGGGAGGCAATCAGCCCCAGCATTTT CASRNDRGGNQPQHF NA TRBJ1-5 TRBD1 TRBV6-1
TGTGCCAGCAGCTTCTTGGAGAGCACAGATACGCAGTATTTT CASSFLESTDTQYF NA TRBJ2-3 NA TRBV7-2
TGCGCCAGCAGTCAGGGACTAGCGGGGGGATACGAGCAGTACTTC CASSQGLAGGYEQYF NA TRBJ2-7 TRBD2 TRBV23-1
TGTGCCAGTTGGACTAGCGGGAGTGTCATCTACGAGCAGTACTTC CASWTSGSVIYEQYF NA TRBJ2-7 TRBD2 TRBV27
TGCGCCAGCAGCTTGGGGCAGCGAGAGAACACTGAAGCTTTCTTT CASSLGQRENTEAFF NA TRBJ1-1 NA TRBV5-1
TGTGCCAGCAGTGCATATCAGGGTAACACTGAAGCTTTCTTT CASSAYQGNTEAFF NA TRBJ1-1 NA TRBV2
TGTGCCATCAGTGACGCCAGGGATCAGCCCCAGCATTTT CAISDARDQPQHF few TRBJ1-5 NA TRBV6-1
TGTGCCAGCAGCCCCCCAGGGGGCTTTAGGAGGGATGAGCAGTTCTTC CASSPPGGFRRDEQFF NA TRBJ2-1 TRBD1 TRBV14
TGTGCCAGCAGCTCCTACGGAGGGGGCGAAGGAAACACCATATATTTT CASSSYGGGEGNTIYF NA TRBJ1-3 TRBD1 TRBV5-6
TGCGCCAGCAGCTCTACAGCCGGGACAGCACTTGGAAACACCATATATTTT CASSSTAGTALGNTIYF NA TRBJ1-3 TRBD1 TRBV5-1
TGTGCCAGCAGCTTTCGTGGCCTCGCCAAAAACATTCAGTACTTC CASSFRGLAKNIQYF NA TRBJ2-4 NA TRBV7-9
TGTGCCAGCAGTGAAGGGGCGGAGACCCAGTACTTC CASSEGAETQYF few TRBJ2-5 NA TRBV2
TGTGCCAGCAGTGTACAGGGGCGCAGGTACGAGCAGTACTTC CASSVQGRRYEQYF few TRBJ2-7 TRBD1 TRBV6-1